This record concerns one T cell receptor beta chain sequence. Antigen: not known. This entry is derived from a study of T cells in Graves' hyperthyroidism and ophthalmopathy. Study-wide findings and caveats: Clonotypes that were expanded in thyroid above 0.001 mostly appeared in blood too.

For the diagnoses, clinical symptoms, serum thyroxine and TRAb, thyroid ultrasound and orbital computed tomography were used. RNA transcripts gave rise to amplified TCR beta CDR3 regions. Using the HTBI primer set, a first-round RT-PCR was run on the TCR CDR3. TCRdb re-analysed the multiplex PCR reads in MiXCR, keeping a single row per CDR3 protein. The sample has 750,000 to 950,000 distinct CDR3 sequences, around 39% seen once. The CDR3 is 15 residues long. Germline V lookup: CDR1 SGHNT, CDR2 YENEEA. V shed 5 bases and J shed 5 bases, with 15 bases lying between them. This sequence originates from a man younger than 35 with Graves' hyperthyroidism. The source material was blood. This chain uses TRBV11-3 with TRBJ2-2; D ambiguous. CDR3 sequence reads: CASSLSLGVTGELFF. CDR3 sequence (DNA): TGTGCCAGCAGCCTCTCCCTAGGAGTTACCGGGGAGCTGTTTTTT.